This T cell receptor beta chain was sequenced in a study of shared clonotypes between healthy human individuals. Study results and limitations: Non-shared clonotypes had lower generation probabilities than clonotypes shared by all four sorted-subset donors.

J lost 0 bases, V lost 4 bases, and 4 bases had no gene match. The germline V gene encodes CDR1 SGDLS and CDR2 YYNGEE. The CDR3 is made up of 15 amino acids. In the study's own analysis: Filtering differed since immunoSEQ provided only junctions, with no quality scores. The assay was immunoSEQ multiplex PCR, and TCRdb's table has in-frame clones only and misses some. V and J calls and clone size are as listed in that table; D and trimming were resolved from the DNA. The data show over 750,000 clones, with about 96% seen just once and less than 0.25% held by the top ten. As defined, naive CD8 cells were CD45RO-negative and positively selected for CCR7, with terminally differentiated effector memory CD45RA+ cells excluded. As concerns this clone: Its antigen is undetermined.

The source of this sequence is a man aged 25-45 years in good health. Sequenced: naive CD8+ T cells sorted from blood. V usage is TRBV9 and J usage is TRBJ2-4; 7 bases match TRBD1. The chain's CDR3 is CASSPDRVAKNIQYF. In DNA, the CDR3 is TGTGCCAGCAGCCCCGACAGGGTAGCCAAAAACATTCAGTACTTC.